This is a list of T cell receptor beta chains from one sample in a study of T cells in Graves' hyperthyroidism and ophthalmopathy. TCRdb fed the multiplex PCR reads into MiXCR, producing one record per CDR3 protein. The sample holds hundreds of thousands of distinct CDR3 sequences, approximately 16% seen once. The specimen sequenced was blood. These receptors originate from a woman aged 40-49 years with Graves' ophthalmopathy. CDR3s include the opening cysteine and the closing phenylalanine or tryptophan.

TRBV20-1	TRBJ2-2	CSARESGRGELFF
TRBV28	TRBJ2-7	CASRSAGGPYEQYF
TRBV6-1	TRBJ2-1	CASSYGRASQNEQFF
TRBV5-4	TRBJ2-3	CASSLRRVRDSLADTQYF
TRBV12-3/TRBV12-4	TRBJ1-4	CASSRTSMSEKLFF
TRBV6-2/TRBV6-3	TRBJ2-5	CASSDRTGPTLTSGAGETQYF
TRBV18	TRBJ2-3	CASSPIGASTDTQYF
TRBV2	TRBJ2-4	CASSEATGNLVIQYF
TRBV3-1	TRBJ1-2	CASSQDGQKRGYTF
TRBV5-1	TRBJ2-3	CASSLTPGTSGTDTQYF
TRBV30	TRBJ1-2	CAWSRGVYGYTF
TRBV28	TRBJ2-7	CASSFETYEQYF
TRBV3-1	TRBJ2-7	CASSQSQSIAYEQYF
TRBV20-1	TRBJ2-2	CSAPNTNTGELFF
TRBV9	TRBJ2-1	CASSLQTIGYNEQFF
TRBV19	TRBJ2-3	CASSPQSKSTDTQYF
TRBV6-1	TRBJ1-5	CASRERVGNQPQHF
TRBV28	TRBJ2-7	CASSSTSGRGYEQYF
TRBV2	TRBJ1-6	CASSVTGEDSPLHF
TRBV7-9	TRBJ1-1	CASTLMVNTEAFF
TRBV28	TRBJ1-1	CASSNTQGGYTEAFF
TRBV2	TRBJ2-7	CASSGGGHLYEQYF
TRBV19	TRBJ2-2	CASRGGSQTGELFF
TRBV19	TRBJ1-1	CASSMVDRTTEAFF
TRBV28	TRBJ1-6	CASSPFGQALSSPLHF
TRBV30	TRBJ2-3	CAWSSQRSAFTDTQYF
TRBV6-5	TRBJ2-7	CASSSRGSIREQYF
TRBV5-1	TRBJ2-6	CASSLIQGAANVLTF
TRBV14	TRBJ2-7	CASSRQGYYEQYF
TRBV10-3	TRBJ2-5	CAISGAGAQETQYF
TRBV29-1	TRBJ1-2	CSAAGVSGYTF
TRBV20-1	TRBJ1-1	CSARVVSEAFF
TRBV24-1	TRBJ2-1	CQPSIEFHEQFF
TRBV7-9	TRBJ1-3	CASSLAGGGTGNTIYF
TRBV5-1	TRBJ1-1	CASSIQGPNTEAFF
TRBV5-1	TRBJ2-1	CASRTSGPYNEQFF
TRBV6-1	TRBJ1-1	CASSVFWNTEAFF
TRBV6-5	TRBJ2-1	CASSYANIRDGHNEQFF
TRBV10-3	TRBJ2-7	CAIFGGLSYEQYF
TRBV5-6	TRBJ2-3	CASSLAYRGHADTQYF
TRBV3-1	TRBJ2-7	CASRDNRAVEQYF
TRBV10-3	TRBJ2-3	CAIRGLGTDTQYF
TRBV6-1	TRBJ1-3	CASSSVISGNTIYF
TRBV19	TRBJ1-6	CASSERGGTANSPLHF
TRBV6-1	TRBJ2-3	CASRVGLPSTDTQYF
TRBV30	TRBJ2-3	CAWSVRSTDTQYF
TRBV29-1	TRBJ2-1	CSVEVRTLYNEQFF
TRBV12-3/TRBV12-4	TRBJ2-5	CASAGLAETQYF
TRBV2	TRBJ1-2	CASSDGLRGDGYTF
TRBV10-3	TRBJ1-2	CAISGFQGDGYTF
TRBV19	TRBJ1-5	CASSLDGGQPQHF
TRBV9	TRBJ2-2	CASSVGDDTGELFF
TRBV2	TRBJ2-7	CASSEQIGEQYF
TRBV6-1	TRBJ2-7	CASSEQAPPGPGEQYF